This T cell receptor beta chain was captured in a study of T cell therapy after organ transplantation (dated by TCRdb to the late 2010s). About the full investigation: Therapy products were autologous CMV-specific T cells expanded in vitro for around 13 days with a peptide pool of 30 HLA class I and II CMV epitopes. Up to 6 T cell doses were administered to patients every 2 weeks, and patients were monitored for roughly 29 weeks after therapy was completed. About 80% of the ten patients were classed as clinical responders and two as nonresponders. Patients received a median of 1.92 x 10^8 CMV-specific T cells across 2 to 6 intravenous infusions. A follow-up TRBV repertoire analysis was performed on an open-label phase I trial of autologous CMV-specific adoptive T cell therapy in solid-organ transplant recipients. Peripheral blood samples for the pretherapy time point were taken before T cell therapy began. Long-term post-therapy samples were available for only 8 of the 10 patients.

A word on this clone: Its antigen is not yet known. No qualities accompany the bases; no much larger clone lies one base away.

The time point label here, explained by the study, means: before start of T cell therapy. Patients were solid-organ transplant recipients with drug-resistant/recurrent cytomegalovirus. Ten to eleven trial participants were selected for repertoire analysis based on availability of post-therapy peripheral blood mononuclear cells. Viable CD3+CD8+CD4- lymphocytes were sorted from PBMCs on a BD FACSAria III. The Qiagen DNeasy Kit was used to extract genomic DNA from sorted cells. Trimming at the junction amounts to 4 bases on V and 7 bases on J, and the germline ends lie 17 bases apart. CDR1 and CDR2 (LNHDA, SQIVND) derive from the germline V gene (reference sequence). CDR3 length: 15 amino acids, cysteine to phenylalanine. Kept here is only the CDR3 DNA, which spans 45 bases and is read in frame from base 1. Using the immunoSEQ two-step, bias-controlled multiplex PCR assay, TRB CDR3 regions were amplified from genomic DNA. CDR3 libraries were sequenced on an Illumina NextSeq 500. The authors' pipeline ran thus. Initial alignment and bioinformatics, including bias normalization against synthetic CDR3 analogs, were performed with the immunoSEQ Analyzer platform. V, D and J genes were annotated according to IMGT database definitions. Additional TRBV analyses were carried out with default settings in VDJtools version 1.1.10 and the R package tcR version 2.2.1.11. GLIPH analysis was performed with version 1.0 using default settings. In CDR3 sequences with at least 5 reads, significant changes in clonotype frequency were tested by a 2-sided binomial test with Benjamini-Hochberg correction (alpha = 0.01). As stored in TCRdb, this immuneACCESS dataset retains in-frame rearrangements with V and J assigned. A fraction of the clones does not appear; measured against another copy, unresolved V genes explain less than half of the discrepancy, and the remainder lacks a known reason. V and J calls and clone size follow that table, whereas D and trimming were derived from the DNA. The sample records 50,000 or so clones, 94% of which are singletons. 2.5% to 3.5% of the sample is held by the ten biggest clonotypes.

What the authors observed across the whole study: Post-therapy reconstitution appeared to include both transferred clonotypes and endogenous clonotypes not detected in the therapy products. Fold change in CD8 clonality after therapy inversely correlated with pretherapy clonality, suggesting less biased repertoires were more receptive to remodeling. Reduced sample coverage from poor CD8+ T cell yield may be reflected in the few expansions detected in nonresponders. The small cohort prevented assessing confounders such as concurrent antirejection and antiviral medications. Before therapy, nonresponders had marked clonal expansions, and after therapy the repertoires of nonresponders changed only minimally.

Sample: CD8+ T cells from blood, taken before autologous CMV-specific T cell therapy. The receptor was isolated from a human patient who had received a solid organ transplant and had CMV disease. The chain employs TRBV19 and TRBJ2-1; the D gene is possibly TRBD1, with 6 bases matching. The CDR3 region has the sequence CASSSQGTYGNEQFF. Read as DNA, the sequence is TGTGCCAGTAGTAGTCAGGGGACCTATGGGAATGAGCAGTTCTTC.